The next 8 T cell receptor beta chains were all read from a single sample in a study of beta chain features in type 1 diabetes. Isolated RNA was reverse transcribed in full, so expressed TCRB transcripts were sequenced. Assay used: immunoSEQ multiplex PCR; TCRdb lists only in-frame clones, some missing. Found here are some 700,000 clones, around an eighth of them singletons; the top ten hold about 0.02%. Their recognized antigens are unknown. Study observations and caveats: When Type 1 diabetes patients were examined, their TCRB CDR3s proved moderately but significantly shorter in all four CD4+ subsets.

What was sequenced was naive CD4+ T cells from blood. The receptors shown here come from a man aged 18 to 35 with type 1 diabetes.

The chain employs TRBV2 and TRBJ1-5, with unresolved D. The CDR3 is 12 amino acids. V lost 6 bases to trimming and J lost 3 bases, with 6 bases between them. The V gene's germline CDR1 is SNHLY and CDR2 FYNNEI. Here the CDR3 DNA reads TGTGCCAGCAGGACCTACAATCAGCCCCAGCATTTT. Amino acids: CASRTYNQPQHF.

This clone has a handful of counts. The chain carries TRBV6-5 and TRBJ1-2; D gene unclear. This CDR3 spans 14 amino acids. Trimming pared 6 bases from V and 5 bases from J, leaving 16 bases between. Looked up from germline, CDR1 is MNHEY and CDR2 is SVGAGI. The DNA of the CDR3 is TGTGCCAGCAGCACATGGAGCCCCCGGTATGGCTACACCTTC. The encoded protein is CASSTWSPRYGYTF.

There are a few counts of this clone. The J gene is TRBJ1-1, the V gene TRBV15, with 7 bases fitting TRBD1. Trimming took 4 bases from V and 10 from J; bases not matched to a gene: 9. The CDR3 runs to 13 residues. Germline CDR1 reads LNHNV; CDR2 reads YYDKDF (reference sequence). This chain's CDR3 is CATSNRETGTAFF. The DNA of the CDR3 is TGTGCCACCAGCAATCGAGAGACAGGGACAGCTTTCTTT.

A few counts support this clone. The CDR3 coding sequence is TGTGCCAGCAGCCTCGGTCCTGACAGGGCCACCGACAATGAGCAGTTCTTC. It codes for CASSLGPDRATDNEQFF. The rearrangement uses TRBV5-4 and TRBJ2-1; 7 bases align to TRBD1. Germline V gene sequence: CDR1 SGHNT, CDR2 YYREEE (reference sequence). The CDR3 loop spans 17 amino acids. V shed 4 bases and J 5 bases; nucleotides not matched to a gene: 15.

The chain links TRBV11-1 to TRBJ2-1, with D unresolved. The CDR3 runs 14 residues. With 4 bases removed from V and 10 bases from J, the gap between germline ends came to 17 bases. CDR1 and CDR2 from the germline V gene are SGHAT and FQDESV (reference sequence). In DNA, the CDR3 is TGTGCCAGCAGCTCCCAACGAGTACAGCGCGAGCAGTTCTTC. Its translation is CASSSQRVQREQFF.

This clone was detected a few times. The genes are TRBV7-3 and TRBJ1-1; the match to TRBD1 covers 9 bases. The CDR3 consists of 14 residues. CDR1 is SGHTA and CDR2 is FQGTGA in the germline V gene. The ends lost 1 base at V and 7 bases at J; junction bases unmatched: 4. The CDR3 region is CASSLSPGQGEAFF. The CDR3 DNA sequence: TGTGCCAGCAGCTTAAGTCCGGGACAGGGTGAAGCTTTCTTT.

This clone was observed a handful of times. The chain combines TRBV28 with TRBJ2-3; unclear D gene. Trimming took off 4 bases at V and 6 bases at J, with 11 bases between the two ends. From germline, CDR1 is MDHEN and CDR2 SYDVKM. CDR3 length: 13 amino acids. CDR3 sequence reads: CASSYGTLDTQYF. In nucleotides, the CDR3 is TGTGCCAGCAGTTACGGCACTTTGGATACGCAGTATTTT.

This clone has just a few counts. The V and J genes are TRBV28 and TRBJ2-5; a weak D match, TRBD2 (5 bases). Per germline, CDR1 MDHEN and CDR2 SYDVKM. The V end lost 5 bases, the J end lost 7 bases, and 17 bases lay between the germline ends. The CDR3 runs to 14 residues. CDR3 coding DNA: TGTGCCAGCAGTCCAAACCCCCAAGCGGTGACCCAGTACTTC. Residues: CASSPNPQAVTQYF.